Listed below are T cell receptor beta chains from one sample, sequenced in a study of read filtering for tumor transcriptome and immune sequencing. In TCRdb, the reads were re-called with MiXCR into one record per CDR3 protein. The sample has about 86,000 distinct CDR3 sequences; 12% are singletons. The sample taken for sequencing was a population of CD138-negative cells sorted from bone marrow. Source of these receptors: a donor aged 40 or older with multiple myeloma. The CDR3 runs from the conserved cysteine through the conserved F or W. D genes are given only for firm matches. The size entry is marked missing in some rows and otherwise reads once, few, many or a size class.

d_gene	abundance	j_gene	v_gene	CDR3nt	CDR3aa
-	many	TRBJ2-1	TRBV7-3	TGTGCCAGCAGCCCCTACTCCCAGGATGAGCAGTTCTTC	CASSPYSQDEQFF
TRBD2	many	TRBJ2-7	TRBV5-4	TGTGCCAGCAGCTTGGGACTAGCGGCTTCCTCCTACGAGCAGTACTTC	CASSLGLAASSYEQYF
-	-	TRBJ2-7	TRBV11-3	TGTGCCAGCAGCTTTTCAGGAGCCGATTACGAGCAGTACTTC	CASSFSGADYEQYF
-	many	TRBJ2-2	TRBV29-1	TGCAGCGTTGAGGAACCAGGGGTCGGGACCGGGGAGCTGTTTTTT	CSVEEPGVGTGELFF
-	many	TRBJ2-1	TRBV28	TGTGCCAGCAGTACGACTCGCCAGGCGTTCTTC	CASSTTRQAFF
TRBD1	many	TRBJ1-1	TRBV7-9	TGTGCCAGCACCTCCACAGGGGGCACTGAAGCTTTCTTT	CASTSTGGTEAFF
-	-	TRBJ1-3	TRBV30	TGTGCCTGGAGACAAAAGGACATCTCTGGAAACACCATATATTTT	CAWRQKDISGNTIYF
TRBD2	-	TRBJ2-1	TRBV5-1	TGCGCCAGCAGCTTGACTGTCCTAACGGGAGGCTACAATGAGAAGTTCTTC	CASSLTVLTGGYNEKFF
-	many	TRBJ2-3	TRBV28	TGTGCCAGCAGTTCCCCCAGGGGACGAGGGAGCACAGATACGCAGTATTTT	CASSSPRGRGSTDTQYF
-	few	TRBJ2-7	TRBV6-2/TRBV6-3	TGTGCCAGCAGTTACCCCTCTGGGGAGCAGTACTTC	CASSYPSGEQYF
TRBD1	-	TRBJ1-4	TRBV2	TGTGCCAGCGGGGGACAGGGGGCTGAAAAACTGTTTTTT	CASGGQGAEKLFF
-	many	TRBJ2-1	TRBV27	TGTGCCAGCAGTTTTAAGGGCTTACCCTACAATGAGCAGTTCTTC	CASSFKGLPYNEQFF
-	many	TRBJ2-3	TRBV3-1	TGTGCCAGCAGCCAAGATTCCCCCACTAAGGGTACGCAGTATTTT	CASSQDSPTKGTQYF
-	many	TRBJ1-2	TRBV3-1	TGTGCCAGCAGCCAAGTTTTCAGTATTTCTTATGGCTACACCTTC	CASSQVFSISYGYTF
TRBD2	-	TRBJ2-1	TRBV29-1	TGCAGCGTTGAGACTAGCGGGAGGGATAGGAATGAGCAGTTCTTC	CSVETSGRDRNEQFF
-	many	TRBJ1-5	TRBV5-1	TGCGCCAGGAAGGGTTATAAGGGGACCTCCAGCAATCAGCCCCAGCATTTT	CARKGYKGTSSNQPQHF
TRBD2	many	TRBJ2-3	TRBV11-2	TGTGCCAGCAGCTCACTACTAGCGGGGAACACAGATACGCAGTATTTT	CASSSLLAGNTDTQYF
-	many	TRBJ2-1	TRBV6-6	TGTGCCAGCAGCTCCGACAGGAACTCCTACAATGAGCAGTTCTTC	CASSSDRNSYNEQFF
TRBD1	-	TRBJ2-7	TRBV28	TGTGCCAGCAGTCCTTGGGGACAGAGGGGCGAGCAGTACTTC	CASSPWGQRGEQYF
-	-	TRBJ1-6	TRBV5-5	TGTGCCAGCAGCTTGGAGGGGTATAATAATTCACCCCTCCACTTT	CASSLEGYNNSPLHF
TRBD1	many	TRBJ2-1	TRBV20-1	TGCAGTGCTAGAGATTTCTCCTGGACAGGGAGCTCCTACAATGAGCAGTTCTTC	CSARDFSWTGSSYNEQFF
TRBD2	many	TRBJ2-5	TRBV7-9	TGTGCCAGCAGCTTCAGCGGGGGGGAAGAGACCCAGTACTTC	CASSFSGGEETQYF
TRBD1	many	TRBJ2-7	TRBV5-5	TGTGCCAGCAGCTTCCTCGGACAGGGGGGCTACGAGCAGTACTTC	CASSFLGQGGYEQYF
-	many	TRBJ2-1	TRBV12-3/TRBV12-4	TGTGCCAGCAAGGAATTAGCAGGTTACAATGAGCAGTTCTTC	CASKELAGYNEQFF
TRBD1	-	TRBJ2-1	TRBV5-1	TGCGCCAGCAGCTCTGGGACAGGGAACTACAATGAGCAGTTCTTC	CASSSGTGNYNEQFF
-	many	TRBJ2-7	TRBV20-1	TGCAGTGCTAGAGGTAGCGTCAGGTACGAGCAGTACTTC	CSARGSVRYEQYF
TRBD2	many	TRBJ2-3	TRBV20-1	TGCAGTGCTAGAGTTGGAGCGGGAGTTCCAGATACGCAGTATTTT	CSARVGAGVPDTQYF
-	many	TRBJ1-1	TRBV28	TGTGCCAGCAGTTTATTAGGCGTCGGGAGAGAAGCTTTCTTT	CASSLLGVGREAFF
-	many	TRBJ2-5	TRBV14	TGTGCCAGCAGCCGCACCGTGGGGGGAGTAGCAGAGACCCAGTACTTC	CASSRTVGGVAETQYF
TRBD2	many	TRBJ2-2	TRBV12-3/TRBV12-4	TGTGCCAGCCGTGAGCGGGACCCCGGGGAGCTGTTTTTT	CASRERDPGELFF